This T cell receptor (beta chain) appears in the sequencing data of a study of CD8 T cells in Susac syndrome. Whole-study results and caveats: The study recognized that its TCR sequencing and HLA analysis covered a relatively small number of individuals.

Of note for this clonotype: The antigen is unknown.

Germline assignment: CDR1 LNHDA and CDR2 SQIVND (reference sequence). CDR3 length: 16 amino acids. The V end lost 10 bases, the J end lost 4 bases, and 25 bases lay between the germline ends. The sequenced target, TCR beta, came from blood CD8+ and CD4+ T cells. The authors reverse transcribed roughly 0.5 to 1 ug RNA with random hexamers. The immunoSEQ assay covered 54 Vbeta and 13 Jbeta segments for CDR3. TCRdb reanalysed the immunoSEQ multiplex PCR reads using MiXCR and keeps one entry per CDR3 protein. The repertoire includes fewer than 200,000 distinct CDR3 sequences, 93% of them detected once, and around 0.1% sits in the top ten.

The sequenced sample was CD4+ T cells from PBMCs. This chain connects TRBV19 to TRBJ1-1; D is possibly TRBD1 (6 bases). This TCR was sampled from a human donor in good health. The CDR3 bases are TGTGCCACCGCGACAGGAAGAGGACGGGTCGGCACTGAAGCTTTCTTT. It translates to CATATGRGRVGTEAFF.